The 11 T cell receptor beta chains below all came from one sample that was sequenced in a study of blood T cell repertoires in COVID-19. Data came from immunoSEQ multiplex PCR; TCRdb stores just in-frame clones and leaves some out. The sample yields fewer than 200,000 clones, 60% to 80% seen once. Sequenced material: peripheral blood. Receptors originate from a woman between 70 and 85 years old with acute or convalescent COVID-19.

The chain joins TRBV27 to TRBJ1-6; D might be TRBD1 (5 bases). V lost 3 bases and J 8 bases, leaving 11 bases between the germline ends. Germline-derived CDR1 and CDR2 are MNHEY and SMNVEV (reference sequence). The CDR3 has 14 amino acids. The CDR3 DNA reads TGTGCCAGCAGTTTTGGGCAGGGTTATTCACCCCTCCACTTT. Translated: CASSFGQGYSPLHF.

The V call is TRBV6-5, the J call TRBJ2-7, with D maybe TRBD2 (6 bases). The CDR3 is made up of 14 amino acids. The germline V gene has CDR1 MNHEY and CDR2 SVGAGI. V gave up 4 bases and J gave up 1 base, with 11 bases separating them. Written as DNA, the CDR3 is TGTGCCAGCAGTTCGGGGGTCGGGTCCTACGAGCAGTACTTC. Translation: CASSSGVGSYEQYF.

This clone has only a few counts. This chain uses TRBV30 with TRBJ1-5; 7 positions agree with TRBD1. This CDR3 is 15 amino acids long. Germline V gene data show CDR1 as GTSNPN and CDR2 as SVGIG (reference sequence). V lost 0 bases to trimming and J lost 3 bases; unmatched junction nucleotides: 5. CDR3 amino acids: CAWSVKGQVNQPQHF. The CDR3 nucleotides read TGTGCCTGGAGTGTAAAAGGACAGGTCAATCAGCCCCAGCATTTT.

The CDR3 DNA reads as TGTGCCAGCAGCCAAGATGTGGCAGGGGGAGCTTTCTTT. Its translation: CASSQDVAGGAFF. This chain links TRBV4-2 with TRBJ1-1; TRBD1 aligns across 7 bases. Germline V gene lookup returns CDR1 LGHNA and CDR2 YNFKEQ. V was pared by 0 bases and J by 10 bases, with 5 bases of the junction left unmatched. The CDR3 length is 13 residues.

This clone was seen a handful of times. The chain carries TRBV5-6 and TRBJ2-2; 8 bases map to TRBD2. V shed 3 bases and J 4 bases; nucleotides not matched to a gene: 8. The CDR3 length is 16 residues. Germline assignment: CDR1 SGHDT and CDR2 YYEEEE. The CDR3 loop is CASSWGLDIATGELFF. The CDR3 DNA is TGTGCCAGCAGCTGGGGACTAGATATTGCCACCGGGGAGCTGTTTTTT.

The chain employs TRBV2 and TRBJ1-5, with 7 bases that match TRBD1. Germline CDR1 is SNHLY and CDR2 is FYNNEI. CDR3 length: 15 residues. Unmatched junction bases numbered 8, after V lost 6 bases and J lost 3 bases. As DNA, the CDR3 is TGTGCCAGCAGCGCGGGACAGCTTAACAATCAGCCCCAGCATTTT. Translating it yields CASSAGQLNNQPQHF.

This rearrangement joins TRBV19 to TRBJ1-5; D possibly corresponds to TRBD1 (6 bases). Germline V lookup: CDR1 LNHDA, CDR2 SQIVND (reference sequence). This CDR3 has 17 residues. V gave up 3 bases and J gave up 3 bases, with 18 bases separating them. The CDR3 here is CASSINLGRDTNQPQHF. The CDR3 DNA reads TGTGCCAGTAGTATTAACCTTGGCCGGGACACCAATCAGCCCCAGCATTTT.

For the CDR3, the DNA is TGTGCCAGCCAACGGACTAGCGCAGTGAGCACAGATACGCAGTATTTT. Translating gives CASQRTSAVSTDTQYF. J is TRBJ2-3 and V is TRBV27; TRBD2 matches at 9 bases. Per germline, CDR1 MNHEY and CDR2 SMNVEV (reference sequence). There are 16 residues in the CDR3. Trimming cost V 8 bases and J 0 bases; bases outside gene matches: 9.

Here the CDR3 DNA reads TGCGCCAGCAGCTTAGGGAATCGGGGGGAAAAACTGTTTTTT. This sequence encodes CASSLGNRGEKLFF. The chain carries TRBV5-1 and TRBJ1-4; D possibly corresponds to TRBD1 (5 bases). V was clipped by 2 bases and J by 8 bases, with 13 bases between them. The CDR3 loop spans 14 amino acids. Germline V lookup: CDR1 SGHRS, CDR2 YFSETQ.

The CDR3 bases are TGTGCCTGGAGGCCGGGACAGGGGAACTATGGCTACACCTTC. Amino acids: CAWRPGQGNYGYTF. The chain uses TRBV30 and TRBJ1-2; 10 bases fit TRBD1. CDR3 length equals 14 residues. Germline assignment: CDR1 GTSNPN and CDR2 SVGIG (reference sequence). Trimming took 3 bases from V and 2 from J; bases not matched to a gene: 3. The complete variable domain, with remaining parts taken from reference TRBV30 and TRBJ1-2, reads SQTIHQWPATLVQPVGSPLSLECTVEGTSNPNLYWYRQAAGRGLQLLFYSVGIGQISSEVPQNLSASRPQDRQFILSSKKLLLSDSGFYLCAWRPGQGNYGYTFGSGTRLTVV.

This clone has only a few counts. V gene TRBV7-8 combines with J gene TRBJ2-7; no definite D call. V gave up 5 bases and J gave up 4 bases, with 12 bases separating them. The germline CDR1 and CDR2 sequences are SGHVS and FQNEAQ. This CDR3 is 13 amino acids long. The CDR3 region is CASSLMTLYEQYF. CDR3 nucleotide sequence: TGTGCCAGCAGCCTCATGACTCTTTACGAGCAGTACTTC.